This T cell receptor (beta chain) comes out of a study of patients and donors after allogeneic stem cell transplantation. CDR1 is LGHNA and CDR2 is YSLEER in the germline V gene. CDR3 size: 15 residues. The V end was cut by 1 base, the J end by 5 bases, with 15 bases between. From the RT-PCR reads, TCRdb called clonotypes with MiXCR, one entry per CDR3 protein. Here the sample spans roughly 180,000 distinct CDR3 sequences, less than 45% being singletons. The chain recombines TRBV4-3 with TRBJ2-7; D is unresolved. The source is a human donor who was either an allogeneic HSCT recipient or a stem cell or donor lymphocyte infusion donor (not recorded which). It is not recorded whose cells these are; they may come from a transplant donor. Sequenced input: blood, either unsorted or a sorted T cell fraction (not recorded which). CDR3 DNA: TGCGCCAGCAGCCAAGGCCCTGGTGCTGGCCACGAGCAGTACTTC. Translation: CASSQGPGAGHEQYF.